This T cell receptor (beta chain) is drawn from a study of human T cells and chemical hapten exposure. The study's findings and limits: Expanded TCR counts at PT1 went up together with patch test score, a positive correlation.

The V gene's germline CDR1 is ENHRY and CDR2 SYGVKD. The CDR3 loop spans 14 amino acids. The trim removed 3 bases at V and 9 bases at J, leaving 5 bases unmatched. Time point reported: patch test 2, 6 weeks after DPC sensitization. Treatment given: therapeutic diphenylcyclopropenone sensitization with weekly scalp DPC. One entry per CDR3 protein results from TCRdb running MiXCR on the RACE reads. The sample has about 78,000 distinct CDR3 sequences, about 8.5% seen once. There are many counts of this clonotype. Its antigen is currently unknown. This specimen consisted of whole blood, obtained in connection with sensitization to the hapten diphenylcyclopropenone (DPC). The receptor's source is a woman between 45 and 60 years old with alopecia areata. Some clones in this sample may be carry-over from other donors' samples. The rearrangement links TRBV10-3 to TRBJ2-1, with 10 bases matching TRBD2. In nucleotides, the CDR3 is TGTGCCATCAGTGACAGCGGGAGGGCCTTTGAGCAGTTCTTC. This translates into CAISDSGRAFEQFF.